One sample yielded the 17 T cell receptor beta chains listed below, sequenced in a study of T cells in localized non-small cell lung cancer. Profiling relied on immunoSEQ multiplex PCR, and the TCRdb table lists in-frame clones only, not all of them. The data contain tens of thousands of clones, around 90% of them singletons. Source: peripheral blood, taken before any cancer treatment. These receptors were obtained from a man between 35 and 75 years old with stage I squamous cell lung carcinoma.

V is TRBV6-1 and J is TRBJ1-2; D remains ambiguous. Between the trimmed V and J ends, which lost 8 bases and 0 bases, there was a span of 13 bases. Germline V gene lookup returns CDR1 MNHNS and CDR2 SASEGT. This CDR3 is built from 14 residues. DNA of the CDR3: TGTGCCAGCCGGCTTAGTCAAACTAACTATGGCTACACCTTC. Encoded protein: CASRLSQTNYGYTF.

V usage is TRBV5-4 and J usage is TRBJ1-4; D is undetermined. The V and J ends lost 1 base and 0 bases respectively, with 7 bases between them. Per germline, CDR1 SGHNT and CDR2 YYREEE (reference sequence). The CDR3 extends over 15 amino acids. CDR3 region: CASSLTPSTNEKLFF. CDR3 nucleotide sequence: TGTGCCAGCAGCTTGACACCTTCAACTAATGAAAAACTGTTTTTT.

The chain recombines TRBV7-9 with TRBJ1-1, with 7 bases lining up with TRBD1. The CDR3 runs 14 residues. The V gene's germline CDR1 is SEHNR and CDR2 FQNEAQ (reference sequence). V gave up 5 bases and J gave up 6 bases; unmatched junction bases: 9. As DNA, the CDR3 is TGTGCCAGCAGCAGCCAAACAGGGGTGGCTGAAGCTTTCTTT. Its protein product is CASSSQTGVAEAFF.

V and J are TRBV2 and TRBJ1-6, with D unclear. Trimming pared 4 bases from V and 7 bases from J, leaving 11 bases between. The germline V gene has CDR1 SNHLY and CDR2 FYNNEI. The CDR3 is made up of 14 amino acids. This CDR3 is CASSGVAGNSPLHF. CDR3 bases: TGTGCCAGCAGTGGAGTTGCGGGAAATTCACCCCTCCACTTT.

The chain uses TRBV6-5 and TRBJ1-1; D remains ambiguous. V was clipped by 2 bases and J by 7 bases, with 8 bases between them. The CDR3 spans 12 residues. Looked up from germline, CDR1 is MNHEY and CDR2 is SVGAGI. The CDR3 sequence is CASSYGKGEAFF. The DNA of the CDR3 is TGTGCCAGCAGTTACGGGAAGGGTGAAGCTTTCTTT.

This chain links TRBV10-2 with TRBJ1-5, with D hard to call. Germline V CDR1 and CDR2: WSHSY, SAAADI. This CDR3 has 12 residues. Deletions cut 3 bases from V and 5 bases from J, with 5 bases between. This chain's CDR3 is CASSEADQPQHF. DNA for the CDR3: TGCGCCAGCAGTGAAGCGGATCAGCCCCAGCATTTT.

The chain has TRBV5-4 and TRBJ1-1; D gene uncertain. Germline CDR1 SGHNT, CDR2 YYREEE (reference sequence). Between the trimmed V and J ends, which lost 0 bases and 1 base, there was a span of 13 bases. This CDR3 has 16 amino acids. The CDR3: CASSLGARGANTEAFF. As DNA, the CDR3 is TGTGCCAGCAGCTTGGGAGCCCGCGGAGCGAACACTGAAGCTTTCTTT.

The chain has TRBV6-5 and TRBJ1-1; D unclear. Germline V gene lookup returns CDR1 MNHEY and CDR2 SVGAGI. The V end lost 6 bases, the J end lost 2 bases, and 4 bases lay between the germline ends. The CDR3 totals 11 residues. The CDR3 loop reads CASRINTEAFF. The CDR3 DNA follows: TGTGCCAGCAGAATAAACACTGAAGCTTTCTTT.

The rearrangement joins TRBV7-2 to TRBJ2-5; possibly TRBD1 for D (6 bases). This CDR3 spans 13 amino acids. V was shortened by 5 bases and J by 1 base, with 8 bases between the two germline ends. Germline CDR1 is SGHTA and CDR2 is FQGNSA. The CDR3 spells CASSQGSQETQYF. The CDR3 DNA is TGTGCCAGCAGCCAGGGGTCCCAAGAGACCCAGTACTTC.

The chain employs TRBV5-1 and TRBJ1-1, with D possibly matching TRBD1 (5 bases). The CDR3 spans 14 residues. In germline, CDR1 is SGHRS, CDR2 YFSETQ. Trimming removed 2 bases at V and 5 bases at J, with 13 bases between. The CDR3 loop reads CASSFDSRRTEAFF. CDR3 DNA sequence: TGCGCCAGCAGCTTCGACAGTCGAAGGACTGAAGCTTTCTTT.

The rearrangement joins TRBV5-4 to TRBJ2-3, with 14 positions matching TRBD2. The CDR3 contains 17 residues. Germline V gene data show CDR1 as SGHNT and CDR2 as YYREEE (reference sequence). The junction had 8 bases not matched to a gene; V was cut back by 6 bases and J by 2 bases. The CDR3 loop is CASTLRLAGGNTDTQYF. CDR3 nucleotide sequence: TGTGCCAGCACCCTGAGACTAGCGGGGGGGAACACAGATACGCAGTATTTT.

This clone was seen just once. This chain joins TRBV5-1 and TRBJ1-6; D is unresolved. Germline V lookup: CDR1 SGHRS, CDR2 YFSETQ. V dropped 1 base and J dropped 5 bases, with 10 bases sitting between them. The CDR3 is made up of 15 amino acids. The CDR3 DNA sequence: TGCGCCAGCAGCTTGACTCCGGAGAATAATTCACCCCTCCACTTT. Protein sequence: CASSLTPENNSPLHF. Full variable domain (outside the CDR3, taken from reference TRBV5-1 and TRBJ1-6): KAGVTQTPRYLIKTRGQQVTLSCSPISGHRSVSWYQQTPGQGLQFLFEYFSETQRNKGNFPGRFSGRQFSNSRSEMNVSTLELGDSALYLCASSLTPENNSPLHFGNGTRLTVT.

CDR3 loop: CASSLGSGANVLTF. For the CDR3, the DNA is TGTGCCAGCAGCTTGGGTTCTGGGGCCAACGTCCTGACTTTC. The chain links TRBV5-6 to TRBJ2-6; D uncertain. The CDR3 contains 14 residues. The germline V and J ends were trimmed by 0 bases and 1 base, with 2 bases remaining between them. CDR1 and CDR2 (germline): SGHDT, YYEEEE.

V and J are TRBV4-1 and TRBJ1-2; D is ambiguous. Germline V lookup: CDR1 MGHRA, CDR2 YSYEKL. The CDR3 spans 15 residues. V was shortened by 1 base and J by 2 bases, with 11 bases between the two germline ends. The chain's CDR3 is CASSQGPGANYGYTF. CDR3 coding DNA: TGCGCCAGCAGCCAAGGTCCGGGAGCCAACTATGGCTACACCTTC.

The V call is TRBV6-1, the J call TRBJ1-1; 9 positions agree with TRBD1. The germline V gene encodes CDR1 MNHNS and CDR2 SASEGT. The CDR3 length is 14 residues. V gave up 6 bases and J gave up 6 bases; unmatched junction bases: 8. The CDR3 is CASRWDRDVPEAFF. CDR3 coding DNA: TGTGCCAGCAGGTGGGACAGGGACGTCCCTGAAGCTTTCTTT.

The chain recombines TRBV15 with TRBJ2-1; 7 nucleotides line up with TRBD1. The CDR3 has 16 residues. V shed 3 bases and J 3 bases; nucleotides not matched to a gene: 8. The germline V gene encodes CDR1 LNHNV and CDR2 YYDKDF (reference sequence). CDR3: CATSSLSHRGYNEQFF. For the CDR3, the DNA is TGTGCCACCAGCAGTCTTTCGCACAGGGGCTACAATGAGCAGTTCTTC.

The genes are TRBV4-1 and TRBJ1-2, with D perhaps TRBD1 (5 bases). There are 15 residues in the CDR3. With 4 bases removed from V and 3 bases from J, the gap between germline ends came to 15 bases. Germline CDR1 MGHRA, CDR2 YSYEKL. CDR3 nucleotide sequence: TGCGCCAGCAGCCTTCGGGACGCCTGGGACTATGGCTACACCTTC. Translation gives CASSLRDAWDYGYTF.